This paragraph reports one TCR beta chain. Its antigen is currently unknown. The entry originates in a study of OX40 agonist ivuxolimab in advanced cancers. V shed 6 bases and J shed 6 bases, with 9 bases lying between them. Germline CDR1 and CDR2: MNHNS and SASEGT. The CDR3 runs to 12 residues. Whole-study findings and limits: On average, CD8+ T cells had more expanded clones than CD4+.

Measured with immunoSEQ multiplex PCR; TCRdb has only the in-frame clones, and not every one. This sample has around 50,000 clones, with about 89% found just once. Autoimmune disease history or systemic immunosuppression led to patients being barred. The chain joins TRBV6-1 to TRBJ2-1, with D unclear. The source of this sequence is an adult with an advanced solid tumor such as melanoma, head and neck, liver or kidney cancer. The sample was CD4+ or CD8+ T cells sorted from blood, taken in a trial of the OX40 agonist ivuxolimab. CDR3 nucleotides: TGTGCCAGCAGGGTGGTTGGCAATGAGCAGTTCTTC. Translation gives CASRVVGNEQFF.